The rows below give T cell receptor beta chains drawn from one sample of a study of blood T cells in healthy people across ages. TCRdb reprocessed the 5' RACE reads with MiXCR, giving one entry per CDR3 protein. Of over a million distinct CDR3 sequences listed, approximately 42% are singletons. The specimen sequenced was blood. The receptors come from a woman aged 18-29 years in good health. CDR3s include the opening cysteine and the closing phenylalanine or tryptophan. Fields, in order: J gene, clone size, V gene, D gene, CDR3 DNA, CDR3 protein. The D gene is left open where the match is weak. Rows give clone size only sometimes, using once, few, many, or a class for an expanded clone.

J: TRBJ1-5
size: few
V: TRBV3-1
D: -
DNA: TGTGCCAGCAGCCAAGTTGACGGAAATCAGCCCCAGCATTTT
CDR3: CASSQVDGNQPQHF

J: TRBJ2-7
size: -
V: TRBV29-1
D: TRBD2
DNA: TGCAGCGTAGAGAGGACTAGCGGGGGCTACGAGCAGTACTTC
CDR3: CSVERTSGGYEQYF

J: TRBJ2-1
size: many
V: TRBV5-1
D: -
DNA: TGCGCCAGCAGCTTGACGGTAAGCTCCTACAATGAGCAGTTCTTC
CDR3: CASSLTVSSYNEQFF

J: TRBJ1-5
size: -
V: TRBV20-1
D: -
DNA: TGCAGTGCTCAGGGGTCGGGGGGCAACAATCAGCCCCAGCATTTT
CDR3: CSAQGSGGNNQPQHF

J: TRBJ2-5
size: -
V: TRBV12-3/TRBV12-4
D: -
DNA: TGTGCCAGCGCAGGGTTCAACAATGAGCAGTACTTC
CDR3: CASAGFNNEQYF

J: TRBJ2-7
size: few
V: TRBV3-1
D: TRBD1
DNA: TGTGCCAGCAGCGACAGGGGAGGCTACGAGCAGTACTTC
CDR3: CASSDRGGYEQYF

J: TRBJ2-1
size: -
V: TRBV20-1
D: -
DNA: TGCAGTGCTAGAGATGGGGGGCTGCAGTTCTTC
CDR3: CSARDGGLQFF

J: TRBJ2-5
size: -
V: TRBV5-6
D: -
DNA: TGTGCCAGCAGCCTGGCCAGCGAGTTAGAGACCCAGTACTTC
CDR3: CASSLASELETQYF

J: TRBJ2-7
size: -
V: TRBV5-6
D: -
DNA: TGTGCCAGCAGCCAAGCACAGTCTCGCTCCGAGCAGTACTTC
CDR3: CASSQAQSRSEQYF

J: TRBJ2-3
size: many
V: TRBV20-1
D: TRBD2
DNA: TGCAGTGCAACCAGCAGACTAGCGATTAGCACAGATACGCAGTATTTT
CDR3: CSATSRLAISTDTQYF

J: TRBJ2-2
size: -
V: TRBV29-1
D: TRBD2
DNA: TGCAGCGTCTCAGCGGGATACGGCACCGGGGAGCTGTTTTTT
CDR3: CSVSAGYGTGELFF

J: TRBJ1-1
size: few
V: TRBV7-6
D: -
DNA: TGTGCCAGCAGCCAGACGTCGGGTAGGACTGAAGCTTTCTTT
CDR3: CASSQTSGRTEAFF

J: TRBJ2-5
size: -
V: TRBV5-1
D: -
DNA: TGCGCCGGCAGCGGGGGACAGTCAGAGACCCAGTACTTC
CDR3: CAGSGGQSETQYF

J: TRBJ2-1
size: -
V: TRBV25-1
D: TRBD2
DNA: TGTGCCAGCAGTAACCTAGCGGGAGGGGATTACAATGAGCAGTTCTTC
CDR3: CASSNLAGGDYNEQFF

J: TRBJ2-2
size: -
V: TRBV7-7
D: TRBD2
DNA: TGTGCCAGCAGCCCCCGACTAGCGGTTAACACCGGGGAGCTGTTTTTT
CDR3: CASSPRLAVNTGELFF

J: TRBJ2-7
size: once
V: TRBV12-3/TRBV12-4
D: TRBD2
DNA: TGTGCCAGTGGTATCCCTAGCGGGGCCTACAATGAGCAGTACTTC
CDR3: CASGIPSGAYNEQYF

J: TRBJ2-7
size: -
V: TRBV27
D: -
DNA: TGTGCCAGCGCTAGCGTATTCGGCGAGCAGTACTTC
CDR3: CASASVFGEQYF

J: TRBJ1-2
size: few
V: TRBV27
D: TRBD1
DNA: TGTGCCAGCAGCCTCTCCTACACAGGGGGCAACTATGGCTACACCTTC
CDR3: CASSLSYTGGNYGYTF

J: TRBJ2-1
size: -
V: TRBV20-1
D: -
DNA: TGCAGTCCTCAAGGAAGGCTAGCGAATGAGCAGTTCTTC
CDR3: CSPQGRLANEQFF

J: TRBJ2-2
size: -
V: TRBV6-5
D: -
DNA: TGTGCCAGCACCGAGGGGTTGACTGGTGGCGGGGAGCTGTTTTTT
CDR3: CASTEGLTGGGELFF

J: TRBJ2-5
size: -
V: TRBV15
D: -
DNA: TGTGCCACCAGCAGAGCTAGCCAAGAGACCCAGTACTTC
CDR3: CATSRASQETQYF

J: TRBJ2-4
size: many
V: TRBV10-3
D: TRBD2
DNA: TGTGCCATCAGTGAACAGGAGACTAGCGGGACCAAAAACATTCAGTACTTC
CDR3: CAISEQETSGTKNIQYF

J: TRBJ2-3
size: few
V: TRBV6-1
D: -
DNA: TGTGCCAGCAGTGAAGCGCGAACTCTACTTAGCACAGATACGCAGTATTTT
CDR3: CASSEARTLLSTDTQYF

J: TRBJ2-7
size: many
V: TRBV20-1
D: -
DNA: TGCAGTGCCCCCGGGACTCCCAACTCCTACGAGCAGTACTTC
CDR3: CSAPGTPNSYEQYF

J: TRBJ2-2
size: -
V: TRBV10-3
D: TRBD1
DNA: TGTGCCATCAGTACCGGGACAGGGATAACCGGGGAGCTGTTTTTT
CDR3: CAISTGTGITGELFF

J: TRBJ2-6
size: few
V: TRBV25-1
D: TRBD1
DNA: TGTGCCAGCAGCACACAGGGGTCTGGCGTCCTGACTTTC
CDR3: CASSTQGSGVLTF

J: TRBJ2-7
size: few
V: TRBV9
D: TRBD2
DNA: TGTGCCAGCAGCGTAGAACTAGCGGGAATATACGAGCAGTACTTC
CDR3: CASSVELAGIYEQYF

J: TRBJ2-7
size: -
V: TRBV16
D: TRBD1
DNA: TGTGCCAGCAGCGCAGGACAGGGGGTCACCTACGAGCAGTACTTC
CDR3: CASSAGQGVTYEQYF

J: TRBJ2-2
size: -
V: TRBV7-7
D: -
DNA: TGTGCTAGCAGCTTAGACCAAGGGGGGATCACCGGGAAGCTGTTTTTT
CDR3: CASSLDQGGITGKLFF

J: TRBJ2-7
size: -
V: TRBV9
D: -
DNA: TGTGCCAGCAGCCCATCTGGGACGGATTCCTACGAGCAGTACTTC
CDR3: CASSPSGTDSYEQYF

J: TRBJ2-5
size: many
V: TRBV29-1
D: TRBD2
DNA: TGCAGCGTTGTACCTAGCGGCCAAGAGACCCAGTACTTC
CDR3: CSVVPSGQETQYF

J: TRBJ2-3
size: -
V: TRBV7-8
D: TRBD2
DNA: TGTGCCAGCAGCTTAGTCCTCGTGTTAGCGGGCGAAGCAGATACGCAGTATTTT
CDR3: CASSLVLVLAGEADTQYF

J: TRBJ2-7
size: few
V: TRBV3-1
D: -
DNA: TGTGCCAGCAGCCGGGACCCCTCTACCAATGAGCAGTACTTC
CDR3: CASSRDPSTNEQYF

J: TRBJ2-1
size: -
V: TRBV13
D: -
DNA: TGTGCCAGCAGCTTAGGCGACGTACCGGAGCAGTTCTTC
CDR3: CASSLGDVPEQFF

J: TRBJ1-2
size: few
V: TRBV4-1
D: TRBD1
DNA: TGCGCCAGCAGCCAAGAGGAAGGACAGGGGTACTATGGCTACACCTTC
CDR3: CASSQEEGQGYYGYTF

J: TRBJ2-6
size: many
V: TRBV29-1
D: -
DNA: TGCAGCGTTGAAGATGGTGAATCTCGGGCCAACGTCCTGACTTTC
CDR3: CSVEDGESRANVLTF

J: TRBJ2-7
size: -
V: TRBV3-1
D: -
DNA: TGTGCCACCAGGGACTACAGGGGCGAGCAGTACTTC
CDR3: CATRDYRGEQYF

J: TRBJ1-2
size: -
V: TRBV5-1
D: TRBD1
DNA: TGCGCCAGCAGCGTGGACGGGACAGGGACCGGCTACACCTTC
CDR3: CASSVDGTGTGYTF

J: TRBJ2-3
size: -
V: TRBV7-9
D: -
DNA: TGTGCCAGCAGCTTAGCGCTAGTGGGAGCTGGAGATACGCAGTATTTT
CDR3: CASSLALVGAGDTQYF

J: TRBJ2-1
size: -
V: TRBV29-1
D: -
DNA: TGCAGCGTTGATTACCAGGGTTACAATGAGCAGTTCTTC
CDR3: CSVDYQGYNEQFF

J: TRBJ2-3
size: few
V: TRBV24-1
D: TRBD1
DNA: TGTACCACTAAGGGACAGGGCACAGATACGCAGTATTTT
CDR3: CTTKGQGTDTQYF

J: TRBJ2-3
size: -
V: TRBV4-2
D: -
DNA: TGTGCCAGCAGCCAAGACTTTGACCAGGGGCAGTATTTT
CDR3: CASSQDFDQGQYF

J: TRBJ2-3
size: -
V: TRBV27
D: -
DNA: TGTGCCAGCAGTTTCGGGGGTAGCGGTGGCTTTCCGGATACGCAGTATTTT
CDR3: CASSFGGSGGFPDTQYF

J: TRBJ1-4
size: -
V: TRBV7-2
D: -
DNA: TGTGCCAGCAGCTTAGGTTTCAGTAGGGACGAAAAACTGTTTTTT
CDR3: CASSLGFSRDEKLFF

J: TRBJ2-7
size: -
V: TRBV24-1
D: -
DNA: TGTGCCACCAGTGAAGCCGAGGGACTCTCCTACGAGCAGTACTTC
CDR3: CATSEAEGLSYEQYF

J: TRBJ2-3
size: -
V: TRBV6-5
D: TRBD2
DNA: TGTGCCAGCAGTCGGACTAGCGGGAGTCCAAATACGCAGTATTTT
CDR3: CASSRTSGSPNTQYF

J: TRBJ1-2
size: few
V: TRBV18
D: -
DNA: TGTGCCAGCTCACCGGTAACGGTCGCTGGCTACACCTTC
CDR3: CASSPVTVAGYTF

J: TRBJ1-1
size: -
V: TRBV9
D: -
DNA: TGTGCCAGCAGCGTAGTTTGGCGGCAGAACACTGAAGCTTTCTTT
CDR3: CASSVVWRQNTEAFF

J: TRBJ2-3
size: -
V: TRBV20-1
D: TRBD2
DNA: TGCAGTGCTTCTAGCGGGGGGGCCAGAGATACGCAGTATTTT
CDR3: CSASSGGARDTQYF

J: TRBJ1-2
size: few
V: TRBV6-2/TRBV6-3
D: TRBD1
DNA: TGTGCCAGCCGGACAGGGATCTCTGGCTACACCTTC
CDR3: CASRTGISGYTF

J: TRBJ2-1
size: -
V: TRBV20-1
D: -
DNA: TGCAGTGCTCTCAAAAACAATGAGCAGTTCTTC
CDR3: CSALKNNEQFF

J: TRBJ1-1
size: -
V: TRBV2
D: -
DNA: TGTGCCAGCAGCGACTTACGCTGGACGGGGAACACTGAAGCTTTCTTT
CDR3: CASSDLRWTGNTEAFF

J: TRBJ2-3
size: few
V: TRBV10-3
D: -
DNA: TGTGCCATCAGTGGCCCCCAACAACGACAGGCACCCTCAGATACGCAGTATTTT
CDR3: CAISGPQQRQAPSDTQYF

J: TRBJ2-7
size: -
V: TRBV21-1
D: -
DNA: TGTGCCAGCAGCAAAATTCGGGCAGGGATTAGCTCCTACGAGCAGTACTTC
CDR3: CASSKIRAGISSYEQYF